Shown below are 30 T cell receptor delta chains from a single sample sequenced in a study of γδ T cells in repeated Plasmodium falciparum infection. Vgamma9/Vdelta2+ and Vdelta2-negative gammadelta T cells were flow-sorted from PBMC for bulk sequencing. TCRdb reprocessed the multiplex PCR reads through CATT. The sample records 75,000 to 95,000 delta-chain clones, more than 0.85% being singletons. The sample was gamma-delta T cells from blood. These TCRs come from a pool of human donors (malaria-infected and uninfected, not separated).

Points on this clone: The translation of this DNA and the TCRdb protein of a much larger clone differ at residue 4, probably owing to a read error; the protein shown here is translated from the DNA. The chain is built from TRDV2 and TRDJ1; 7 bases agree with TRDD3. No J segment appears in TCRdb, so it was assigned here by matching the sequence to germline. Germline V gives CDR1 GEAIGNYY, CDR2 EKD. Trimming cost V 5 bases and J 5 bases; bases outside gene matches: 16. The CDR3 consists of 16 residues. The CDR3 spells CACGPAAKWGRDKLIF. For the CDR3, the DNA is TGTGCCTGTGGACCTGCGGCCAAATGGGGGAGAGATAAACTCATCTTT.

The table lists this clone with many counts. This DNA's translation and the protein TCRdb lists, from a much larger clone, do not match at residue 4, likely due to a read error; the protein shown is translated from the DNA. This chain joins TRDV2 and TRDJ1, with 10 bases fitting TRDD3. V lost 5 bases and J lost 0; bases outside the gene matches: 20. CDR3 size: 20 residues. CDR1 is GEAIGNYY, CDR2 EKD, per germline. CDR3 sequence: CACGNPLGDSAQVYTDKLIF. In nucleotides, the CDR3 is TGTGCCTGTGGCAACCCACTGGGGGATTCCGCCCAGGTGTACACCGATAAACTCATCTTT.

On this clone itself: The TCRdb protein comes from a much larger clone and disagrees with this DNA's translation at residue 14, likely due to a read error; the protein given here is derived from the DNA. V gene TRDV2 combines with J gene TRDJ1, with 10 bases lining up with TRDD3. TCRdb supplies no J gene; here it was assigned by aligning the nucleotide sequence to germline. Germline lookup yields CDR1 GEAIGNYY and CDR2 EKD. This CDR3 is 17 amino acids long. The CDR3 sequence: CACDTITGGFNTDELIF. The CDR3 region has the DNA TGTGCCTGTGACACTATTACTGGGGGATTTAACACCGATGAACTCATCTTT.

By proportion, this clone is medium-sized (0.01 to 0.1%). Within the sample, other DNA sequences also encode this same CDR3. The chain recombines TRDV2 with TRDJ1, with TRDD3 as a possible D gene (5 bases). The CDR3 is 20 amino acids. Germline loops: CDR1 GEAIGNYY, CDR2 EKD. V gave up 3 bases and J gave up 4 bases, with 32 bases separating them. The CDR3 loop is CACDPGGFAPGETFGDKLIF. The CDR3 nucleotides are TGTGCCTGTGACCCTGGAGGTTTTGCGCCAGGGGAAACTTTTGGCGATAAACTCATCTTT.

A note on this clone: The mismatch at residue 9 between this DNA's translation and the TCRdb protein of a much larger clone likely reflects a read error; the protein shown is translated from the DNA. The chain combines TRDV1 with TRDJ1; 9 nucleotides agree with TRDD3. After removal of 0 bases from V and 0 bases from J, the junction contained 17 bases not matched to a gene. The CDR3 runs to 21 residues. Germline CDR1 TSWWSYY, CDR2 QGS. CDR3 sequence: CALGELVAKWGIDRYTDKLIF. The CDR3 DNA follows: TGTGCTCTTGGGGAACTAGTTGCAAAGTGGGGGATAGATAGGTACACCGATAAACTCATCTTT.

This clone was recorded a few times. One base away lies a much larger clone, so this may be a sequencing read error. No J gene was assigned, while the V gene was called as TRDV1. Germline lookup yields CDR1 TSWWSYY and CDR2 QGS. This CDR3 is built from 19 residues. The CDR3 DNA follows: TGTGCTCTTGGGGAACGGGACTCCTTCCCACTGACTCTGACAGCACAACTCTTCTTC. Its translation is CALGERDSFPLTLTAQLFF.

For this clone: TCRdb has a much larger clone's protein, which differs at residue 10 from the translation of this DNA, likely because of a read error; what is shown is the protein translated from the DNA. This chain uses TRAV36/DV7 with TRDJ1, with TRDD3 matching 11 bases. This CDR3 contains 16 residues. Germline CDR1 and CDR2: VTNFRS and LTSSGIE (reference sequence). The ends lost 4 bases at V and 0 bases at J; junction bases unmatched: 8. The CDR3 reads CAVSNTGGYNTDKLIF. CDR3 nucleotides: TGTGCTGTGTCCAATACTGGGGGATATAACACCGATAAACTCATCTTT.

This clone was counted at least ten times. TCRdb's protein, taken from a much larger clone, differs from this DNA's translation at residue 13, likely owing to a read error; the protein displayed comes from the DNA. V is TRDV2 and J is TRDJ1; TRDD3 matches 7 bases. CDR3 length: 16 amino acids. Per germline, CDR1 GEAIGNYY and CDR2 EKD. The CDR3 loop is CACDSLLGIYTDELIF. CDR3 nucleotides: TGTGCCTGTGACTCTCTACTGGGGATTTACACCGATGAACTCATCTTT.

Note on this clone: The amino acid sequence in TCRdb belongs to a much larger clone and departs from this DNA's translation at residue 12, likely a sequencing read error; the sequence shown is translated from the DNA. The CDR3 DNA is TGTGCCTGTGACACGATGGAAGGGGGATCCCCGCACACCGATAAACTCATCTTT. Translating it yields CACDTMEGGSPHTDKLIF. This chain joins TRDV2 and TRDJ1; TRDD3 agrees at 7 bases. The J gene, missing from TCRdb, was assigned here through DNA to germline matching. Germline values: CDR1 GEAIGNYY, CDR2 EKD. The V and J ends lost 1 base and 0 bases, in that order; junction bases with no gene match: 13. This CDR3 is 18 amino acids long.

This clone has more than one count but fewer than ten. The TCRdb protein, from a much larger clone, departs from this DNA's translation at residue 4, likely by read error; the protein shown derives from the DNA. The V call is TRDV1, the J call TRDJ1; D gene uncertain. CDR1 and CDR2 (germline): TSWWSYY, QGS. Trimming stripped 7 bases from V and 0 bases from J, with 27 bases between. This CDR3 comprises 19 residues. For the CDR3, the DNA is TGTGCTCTTGTGGGAAGACTTAAAAAGTCCCTCCGGTACACCGATAAACTCATCTTT. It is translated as CALVGRLKKSLRYTDKLIF.

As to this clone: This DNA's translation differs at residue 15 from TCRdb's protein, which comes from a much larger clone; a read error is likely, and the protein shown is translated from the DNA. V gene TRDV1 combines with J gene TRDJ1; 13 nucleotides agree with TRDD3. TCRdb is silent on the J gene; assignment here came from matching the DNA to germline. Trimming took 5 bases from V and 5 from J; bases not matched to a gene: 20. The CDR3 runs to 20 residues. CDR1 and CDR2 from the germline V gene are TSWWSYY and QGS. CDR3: CALGSPTLTGGYAFRDKLIF. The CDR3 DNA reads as TGTGCTCTTGGGTCCCCAACTCTAACTGGGGGATACGCCTTCAGGGATAAACTCATCTTT.

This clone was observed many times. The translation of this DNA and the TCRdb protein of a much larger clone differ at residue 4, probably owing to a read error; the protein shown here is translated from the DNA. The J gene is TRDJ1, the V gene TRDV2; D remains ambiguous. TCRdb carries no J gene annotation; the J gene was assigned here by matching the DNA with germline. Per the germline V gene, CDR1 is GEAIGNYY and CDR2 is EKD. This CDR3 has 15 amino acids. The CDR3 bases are TGTGCCTGTGGCACCCGTGGGACAACGTCCGATAAACTCATCTTT. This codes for CACGTRGTTSDKLIF.

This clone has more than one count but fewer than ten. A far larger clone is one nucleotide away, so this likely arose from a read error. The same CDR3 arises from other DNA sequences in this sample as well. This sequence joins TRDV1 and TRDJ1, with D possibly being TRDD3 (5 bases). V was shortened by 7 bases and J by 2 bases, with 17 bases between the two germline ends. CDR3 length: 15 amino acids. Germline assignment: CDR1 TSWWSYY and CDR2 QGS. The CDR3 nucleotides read TGTGCTCTTGATGGGTACTGGAAGTTTACCGATAAACTCATCTTT. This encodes CALDGYWKFTDKLIF.

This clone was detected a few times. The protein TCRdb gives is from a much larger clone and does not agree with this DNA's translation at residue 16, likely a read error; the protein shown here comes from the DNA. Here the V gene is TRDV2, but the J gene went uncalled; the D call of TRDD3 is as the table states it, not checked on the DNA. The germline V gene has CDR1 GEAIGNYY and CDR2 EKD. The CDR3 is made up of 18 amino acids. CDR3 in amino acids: CACDTVATGGHGTDKPIF. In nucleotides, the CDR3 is TGTGCCTGTGACACCGTTGCGACTGGGGGTCACGGGACCGATAAACCCATCTTT.

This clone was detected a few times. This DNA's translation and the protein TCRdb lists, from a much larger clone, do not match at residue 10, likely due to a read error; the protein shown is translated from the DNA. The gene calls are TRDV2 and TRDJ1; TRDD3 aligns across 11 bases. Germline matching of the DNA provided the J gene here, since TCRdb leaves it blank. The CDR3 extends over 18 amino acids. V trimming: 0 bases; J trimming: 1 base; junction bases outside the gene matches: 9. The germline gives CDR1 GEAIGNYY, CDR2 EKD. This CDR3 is CACDTVTGGYRLTDKLIF. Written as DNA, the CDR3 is TGTGCCTGTGACACCGTTACTGGGGGATATCGACTCACCGATAAACTCATCTTT.

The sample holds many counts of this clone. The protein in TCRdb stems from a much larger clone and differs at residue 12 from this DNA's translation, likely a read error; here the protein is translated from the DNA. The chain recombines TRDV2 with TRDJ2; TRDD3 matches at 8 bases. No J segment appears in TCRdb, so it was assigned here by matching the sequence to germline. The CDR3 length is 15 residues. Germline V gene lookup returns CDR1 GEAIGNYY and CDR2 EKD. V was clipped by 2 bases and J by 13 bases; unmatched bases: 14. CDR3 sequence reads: CACDRVGDQAGRLFF. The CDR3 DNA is TGTGCCTGTGACAGGGTGGGGGATCAGGCCGGACGACTCTTCTTT.

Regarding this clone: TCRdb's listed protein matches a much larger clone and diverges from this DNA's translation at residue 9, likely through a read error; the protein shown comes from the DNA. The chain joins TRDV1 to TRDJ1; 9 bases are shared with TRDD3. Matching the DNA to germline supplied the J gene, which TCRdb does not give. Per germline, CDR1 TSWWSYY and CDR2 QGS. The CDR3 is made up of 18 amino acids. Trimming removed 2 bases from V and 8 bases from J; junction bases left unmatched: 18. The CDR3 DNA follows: TGTGCTCTTGGGGAAGGGGTCCCACCGGGGGATACAACTAGAAAACTCATCTTT. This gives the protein CALGEGVPPGDTTRKLIF.

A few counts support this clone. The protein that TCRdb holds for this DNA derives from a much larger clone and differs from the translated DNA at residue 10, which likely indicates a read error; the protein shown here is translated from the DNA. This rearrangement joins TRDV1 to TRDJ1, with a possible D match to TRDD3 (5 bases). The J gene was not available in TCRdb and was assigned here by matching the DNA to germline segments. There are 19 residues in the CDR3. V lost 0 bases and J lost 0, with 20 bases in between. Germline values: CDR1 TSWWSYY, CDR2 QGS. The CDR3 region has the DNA TGTGCTCTTGGGGAACTTTTTAGGGGGGGTACGCTTAACACCGATAAACTCATCTTT. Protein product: CALGELFRGGTLNTDKLIF.

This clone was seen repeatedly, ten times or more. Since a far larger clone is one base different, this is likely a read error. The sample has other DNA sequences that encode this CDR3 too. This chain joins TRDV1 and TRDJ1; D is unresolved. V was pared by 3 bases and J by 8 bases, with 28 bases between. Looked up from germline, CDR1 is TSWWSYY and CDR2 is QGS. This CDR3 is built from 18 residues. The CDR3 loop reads CALGDTLTANSKSSKLIF. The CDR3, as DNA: TGTGCTCTTGGGGATACTCTCACGGCGAACAGTAAATCCAGCAAACTCATCTTT.

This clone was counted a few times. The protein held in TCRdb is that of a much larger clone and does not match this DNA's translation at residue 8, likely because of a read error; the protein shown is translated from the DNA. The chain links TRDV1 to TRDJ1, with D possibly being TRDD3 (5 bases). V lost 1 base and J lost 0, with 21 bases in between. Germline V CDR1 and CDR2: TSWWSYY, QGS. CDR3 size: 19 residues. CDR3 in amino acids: CALGEPSEGSPPHTDKLIF. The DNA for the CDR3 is TGTGCTCTTGGGGAACCCTCCGAGGGATCCCCTCCACACACCGATAAACTCATCTTT.

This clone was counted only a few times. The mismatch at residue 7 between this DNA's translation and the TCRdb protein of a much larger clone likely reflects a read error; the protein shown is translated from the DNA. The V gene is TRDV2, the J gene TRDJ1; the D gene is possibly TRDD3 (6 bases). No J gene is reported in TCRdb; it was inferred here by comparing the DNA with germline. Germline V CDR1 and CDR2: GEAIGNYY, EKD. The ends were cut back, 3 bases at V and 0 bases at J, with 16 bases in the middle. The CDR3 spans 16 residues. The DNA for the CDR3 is TGTGCCTGTGACCCTGGGGAATGGCTGTACACCGATAAACTCATCTTT. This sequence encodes CACDPGEWLYTDKLIF.

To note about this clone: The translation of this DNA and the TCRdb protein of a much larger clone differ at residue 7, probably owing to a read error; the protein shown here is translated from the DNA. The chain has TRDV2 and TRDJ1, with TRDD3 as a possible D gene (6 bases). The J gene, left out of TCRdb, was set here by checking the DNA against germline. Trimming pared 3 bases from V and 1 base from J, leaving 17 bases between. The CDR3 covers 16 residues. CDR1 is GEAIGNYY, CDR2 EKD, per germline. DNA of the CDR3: TGTGCCTGTGACGCGATGAGGGATAGCTCCACCGATAAACTCATCTTT. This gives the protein CACDAMRDSSTDKLIF.

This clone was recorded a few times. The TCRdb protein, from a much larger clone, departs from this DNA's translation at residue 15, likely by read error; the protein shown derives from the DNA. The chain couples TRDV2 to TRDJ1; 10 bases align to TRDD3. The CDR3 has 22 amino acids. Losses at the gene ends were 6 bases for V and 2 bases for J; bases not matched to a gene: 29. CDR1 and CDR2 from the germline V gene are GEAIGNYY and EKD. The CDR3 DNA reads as TGTGCCTGTTGGCATCCTACGTCTTCTAGGTCTACTGGGGGATGTTTTACCGATAAACTCATCTTT. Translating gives CACWHPTSSRSTGGCFTDKLIF.

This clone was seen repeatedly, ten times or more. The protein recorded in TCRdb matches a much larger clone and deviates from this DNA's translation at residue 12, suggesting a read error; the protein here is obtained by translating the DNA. CDR3 region: CACDTLDTGGYADKLIF. DNA of the CDR3: TGTGCCTGTGACACACTGGATACTGGGGGATACGCCGATAAACTCATCTTT. The V call is TRDV2, the J call TRDJ1, with 13 bases matching TRDD3. The trim removed 1 base at V and 3 bases at J, leaving 7 bases unmatched. The CDR3 spans 17 residues. Germline assignment: CDR1 GEAIGNYY and CDR2 EKD.

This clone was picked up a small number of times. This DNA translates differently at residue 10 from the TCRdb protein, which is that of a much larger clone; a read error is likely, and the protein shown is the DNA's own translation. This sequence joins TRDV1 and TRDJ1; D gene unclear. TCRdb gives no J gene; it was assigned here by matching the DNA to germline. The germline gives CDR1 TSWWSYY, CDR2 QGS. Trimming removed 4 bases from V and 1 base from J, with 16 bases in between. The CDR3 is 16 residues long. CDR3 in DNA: TGTGCTCTTGGGGGCCAGAGAGGAATCTGCACCGATAAACTCATCTTT. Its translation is CALGGQRGICTDKLIF.

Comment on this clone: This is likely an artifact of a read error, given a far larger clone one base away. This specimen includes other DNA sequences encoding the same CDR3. CDR3 coding DNA: TGTGCCTGTGACTCCCGCCTGGGGGATACTCCCTCCTGGGACACCCGACAGATGTTTTTC. It specifies CACDSRLGDTPSWDTRQMFF. The J gene is TRDJ3, the V gene TRDV2; the match to TRDD3 covers 11 bases. Matching the DNA to germline supplied the J gene, which TCRdb does not give. The CDR3 length is 20 residues. Germline CDR1 GEAIGNYY, CDR2 EKD. V was pared by 3 bases and J by 0 bases, with 9 bases of the junction left unmatched.

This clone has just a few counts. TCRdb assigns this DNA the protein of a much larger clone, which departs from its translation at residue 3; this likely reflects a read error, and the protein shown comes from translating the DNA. Here the CDR3 DNA reads TGTGCATTACTGCACGCTTTGGACACCGATAAACTCATCTTT. Its translation is CALLHALDTDKLIF. J is TRDJ1 and V is TRDV3, with D uncertain. The J gene, absent from TCRdb, was called here by matching the DNA to germline. The CDR3 is made up of 14 amino acids. The V gene's germline CDR1 is TVYSNPD and CDR2 GDNSRS (reference sequence). The full variable domain, rest sourced from reference TRDV3 and TRDJ1, is CDKVTQSSPDQTVASGSEVVLLCTYDTVYSNPDLFWYRIRPDYSFQFVFYGDNSRSEGADFTQGRFSVKHILTQKAFHLVISPVRTEDSATYYCALLHALDTDKLIFGKGTRVTVEP.

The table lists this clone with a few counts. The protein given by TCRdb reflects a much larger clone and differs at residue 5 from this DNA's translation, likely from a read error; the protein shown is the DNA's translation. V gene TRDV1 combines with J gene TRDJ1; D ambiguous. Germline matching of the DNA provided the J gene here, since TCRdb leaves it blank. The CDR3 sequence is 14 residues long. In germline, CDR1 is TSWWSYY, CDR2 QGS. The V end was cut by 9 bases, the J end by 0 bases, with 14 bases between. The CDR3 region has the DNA TGTGCTCTCCTAACTGCTTTGGACACCGATAAACTCATCTTT. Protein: CALLTALDTDKLIF.

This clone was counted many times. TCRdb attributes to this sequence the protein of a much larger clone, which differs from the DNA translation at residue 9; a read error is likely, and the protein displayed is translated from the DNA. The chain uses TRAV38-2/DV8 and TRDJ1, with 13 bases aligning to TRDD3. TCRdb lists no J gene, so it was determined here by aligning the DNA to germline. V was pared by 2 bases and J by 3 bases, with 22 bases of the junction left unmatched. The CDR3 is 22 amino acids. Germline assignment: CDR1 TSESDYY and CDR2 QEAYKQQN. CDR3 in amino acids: CAYRRFFASPPSTGGYADKLIF. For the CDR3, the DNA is TGTGCTTATAGGAGATTCTTTGCCTCCCCCCCGAGTACTGGGGGATACGCCGATAAACTCATCTTT.

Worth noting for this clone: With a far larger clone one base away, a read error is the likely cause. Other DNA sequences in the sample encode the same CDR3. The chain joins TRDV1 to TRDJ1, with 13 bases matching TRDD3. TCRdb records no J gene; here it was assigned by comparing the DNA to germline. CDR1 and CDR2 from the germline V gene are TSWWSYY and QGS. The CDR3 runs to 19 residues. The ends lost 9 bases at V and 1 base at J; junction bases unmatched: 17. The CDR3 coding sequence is TGTGCTCTCAATCACAAAGCAAACTGGGGGATACGGCCCACCGATAAACTCATCTTT. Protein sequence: CALNHKANWGIRPTDKLIF.